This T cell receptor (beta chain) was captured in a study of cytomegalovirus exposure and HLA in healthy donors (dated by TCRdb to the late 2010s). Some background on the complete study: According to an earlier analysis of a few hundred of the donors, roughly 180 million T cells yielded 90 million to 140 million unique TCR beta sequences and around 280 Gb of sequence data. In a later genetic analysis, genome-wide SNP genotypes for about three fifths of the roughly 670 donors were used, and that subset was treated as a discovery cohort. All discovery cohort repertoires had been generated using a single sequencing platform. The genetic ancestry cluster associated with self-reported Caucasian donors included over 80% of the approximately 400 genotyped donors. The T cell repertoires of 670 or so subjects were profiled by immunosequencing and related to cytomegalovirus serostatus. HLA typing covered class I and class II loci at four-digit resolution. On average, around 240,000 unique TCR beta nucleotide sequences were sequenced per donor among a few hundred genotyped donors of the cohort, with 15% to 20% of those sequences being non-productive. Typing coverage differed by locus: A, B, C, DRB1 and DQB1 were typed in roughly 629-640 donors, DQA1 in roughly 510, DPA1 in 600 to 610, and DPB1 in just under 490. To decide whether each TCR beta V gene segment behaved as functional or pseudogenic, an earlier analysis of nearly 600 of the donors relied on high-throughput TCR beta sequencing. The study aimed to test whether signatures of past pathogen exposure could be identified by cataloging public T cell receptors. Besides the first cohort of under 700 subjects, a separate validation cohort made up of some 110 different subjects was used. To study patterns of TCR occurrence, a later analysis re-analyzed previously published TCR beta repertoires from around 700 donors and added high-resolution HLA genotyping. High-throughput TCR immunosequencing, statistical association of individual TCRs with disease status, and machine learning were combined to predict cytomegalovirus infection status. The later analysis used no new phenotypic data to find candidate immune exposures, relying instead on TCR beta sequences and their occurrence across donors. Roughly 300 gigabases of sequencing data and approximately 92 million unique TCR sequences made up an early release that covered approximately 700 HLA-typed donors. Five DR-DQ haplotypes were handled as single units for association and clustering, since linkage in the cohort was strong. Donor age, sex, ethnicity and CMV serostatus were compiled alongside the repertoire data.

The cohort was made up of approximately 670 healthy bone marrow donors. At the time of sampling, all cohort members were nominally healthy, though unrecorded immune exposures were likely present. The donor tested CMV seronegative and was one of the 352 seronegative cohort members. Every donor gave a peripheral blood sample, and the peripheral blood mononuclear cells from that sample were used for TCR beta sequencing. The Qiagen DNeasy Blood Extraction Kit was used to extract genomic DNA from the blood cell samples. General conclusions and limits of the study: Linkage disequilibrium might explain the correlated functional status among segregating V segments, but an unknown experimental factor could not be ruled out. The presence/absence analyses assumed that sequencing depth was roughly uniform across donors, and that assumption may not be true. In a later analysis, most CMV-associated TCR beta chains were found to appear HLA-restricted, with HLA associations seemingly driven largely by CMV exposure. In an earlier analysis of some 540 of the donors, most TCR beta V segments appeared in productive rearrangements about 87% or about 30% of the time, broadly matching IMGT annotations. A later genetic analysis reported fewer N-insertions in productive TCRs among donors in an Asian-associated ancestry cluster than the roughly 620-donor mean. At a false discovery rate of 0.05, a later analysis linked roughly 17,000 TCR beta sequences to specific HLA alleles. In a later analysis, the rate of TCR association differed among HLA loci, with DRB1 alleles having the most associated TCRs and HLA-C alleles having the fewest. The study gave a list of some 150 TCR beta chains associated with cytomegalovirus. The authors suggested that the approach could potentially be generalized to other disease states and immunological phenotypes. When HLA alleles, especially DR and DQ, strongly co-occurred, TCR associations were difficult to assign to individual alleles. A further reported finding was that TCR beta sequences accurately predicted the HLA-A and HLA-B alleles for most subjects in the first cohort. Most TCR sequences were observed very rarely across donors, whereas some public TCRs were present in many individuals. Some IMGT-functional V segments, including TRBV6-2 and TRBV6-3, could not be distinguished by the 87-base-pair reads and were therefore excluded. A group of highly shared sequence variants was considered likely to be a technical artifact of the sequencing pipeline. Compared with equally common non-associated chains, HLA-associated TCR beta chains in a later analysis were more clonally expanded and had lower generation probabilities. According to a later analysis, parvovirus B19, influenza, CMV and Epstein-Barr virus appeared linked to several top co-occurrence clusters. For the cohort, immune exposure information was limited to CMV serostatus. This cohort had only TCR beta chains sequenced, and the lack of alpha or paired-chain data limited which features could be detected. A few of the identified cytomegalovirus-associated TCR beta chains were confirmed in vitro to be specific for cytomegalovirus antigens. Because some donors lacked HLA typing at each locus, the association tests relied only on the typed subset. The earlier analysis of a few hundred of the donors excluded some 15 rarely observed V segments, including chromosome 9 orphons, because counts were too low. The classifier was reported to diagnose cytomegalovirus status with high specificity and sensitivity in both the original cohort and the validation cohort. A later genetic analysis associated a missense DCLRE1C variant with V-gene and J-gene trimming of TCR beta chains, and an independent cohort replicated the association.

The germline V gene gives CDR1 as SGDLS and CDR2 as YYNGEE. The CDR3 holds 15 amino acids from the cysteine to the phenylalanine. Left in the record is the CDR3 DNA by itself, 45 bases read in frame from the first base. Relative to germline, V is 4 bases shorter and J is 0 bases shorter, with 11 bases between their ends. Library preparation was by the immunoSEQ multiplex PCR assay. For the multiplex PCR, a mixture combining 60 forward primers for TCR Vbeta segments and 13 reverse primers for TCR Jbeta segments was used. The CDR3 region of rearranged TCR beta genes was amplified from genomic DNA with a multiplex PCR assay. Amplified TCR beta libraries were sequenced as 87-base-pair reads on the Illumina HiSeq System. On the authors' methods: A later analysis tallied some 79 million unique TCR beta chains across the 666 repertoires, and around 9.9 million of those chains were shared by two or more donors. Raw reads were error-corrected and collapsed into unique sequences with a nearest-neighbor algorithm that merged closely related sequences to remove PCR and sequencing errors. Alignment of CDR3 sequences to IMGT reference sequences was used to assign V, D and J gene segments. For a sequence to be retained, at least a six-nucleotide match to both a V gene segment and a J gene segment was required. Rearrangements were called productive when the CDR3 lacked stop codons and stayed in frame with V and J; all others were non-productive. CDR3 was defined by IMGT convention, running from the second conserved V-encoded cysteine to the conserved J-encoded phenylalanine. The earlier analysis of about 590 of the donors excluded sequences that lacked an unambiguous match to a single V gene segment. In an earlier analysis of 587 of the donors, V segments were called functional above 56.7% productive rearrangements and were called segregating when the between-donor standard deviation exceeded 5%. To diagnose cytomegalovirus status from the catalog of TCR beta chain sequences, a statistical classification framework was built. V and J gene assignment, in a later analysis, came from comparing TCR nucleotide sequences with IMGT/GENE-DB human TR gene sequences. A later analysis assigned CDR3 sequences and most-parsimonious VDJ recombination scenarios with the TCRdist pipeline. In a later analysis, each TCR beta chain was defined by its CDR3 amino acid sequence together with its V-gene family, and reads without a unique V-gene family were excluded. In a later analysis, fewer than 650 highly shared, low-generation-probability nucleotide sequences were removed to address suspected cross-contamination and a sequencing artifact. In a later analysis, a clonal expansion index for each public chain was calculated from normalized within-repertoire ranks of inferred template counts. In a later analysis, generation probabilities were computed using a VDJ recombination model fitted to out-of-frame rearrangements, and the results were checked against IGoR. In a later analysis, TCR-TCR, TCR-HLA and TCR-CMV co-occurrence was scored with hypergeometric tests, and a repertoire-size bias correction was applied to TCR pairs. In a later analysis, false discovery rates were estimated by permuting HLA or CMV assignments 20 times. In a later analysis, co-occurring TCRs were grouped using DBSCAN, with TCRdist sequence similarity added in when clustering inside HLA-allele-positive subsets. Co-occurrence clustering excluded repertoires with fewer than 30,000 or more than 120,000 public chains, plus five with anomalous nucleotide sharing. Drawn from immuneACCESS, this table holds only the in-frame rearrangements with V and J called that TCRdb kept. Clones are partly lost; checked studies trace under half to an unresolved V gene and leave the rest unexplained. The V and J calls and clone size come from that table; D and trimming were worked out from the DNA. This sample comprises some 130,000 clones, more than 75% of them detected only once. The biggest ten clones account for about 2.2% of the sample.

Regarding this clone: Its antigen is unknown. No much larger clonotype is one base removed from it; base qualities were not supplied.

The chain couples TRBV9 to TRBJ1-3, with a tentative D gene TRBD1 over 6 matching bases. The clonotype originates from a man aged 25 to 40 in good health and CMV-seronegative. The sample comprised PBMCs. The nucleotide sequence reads TGTGCCAGCAGCCCTTTAGGGGGCTCTGGAAACACCATATATTTT. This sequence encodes CASSPLGGSGNTIYF.